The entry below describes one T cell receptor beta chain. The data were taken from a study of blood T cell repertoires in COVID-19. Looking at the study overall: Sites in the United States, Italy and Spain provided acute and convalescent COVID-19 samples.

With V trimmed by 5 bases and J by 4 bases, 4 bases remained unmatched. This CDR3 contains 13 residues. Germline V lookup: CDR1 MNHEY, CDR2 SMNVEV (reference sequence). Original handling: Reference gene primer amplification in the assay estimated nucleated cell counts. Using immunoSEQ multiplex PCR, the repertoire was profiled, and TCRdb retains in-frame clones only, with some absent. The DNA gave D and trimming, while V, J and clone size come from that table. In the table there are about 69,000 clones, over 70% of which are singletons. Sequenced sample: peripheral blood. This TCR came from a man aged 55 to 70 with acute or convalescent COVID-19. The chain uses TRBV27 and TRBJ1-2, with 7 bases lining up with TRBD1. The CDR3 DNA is TGTGCCAGCAGTGTAACAGGGGTCTATGGCTACACCTTC. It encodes CASSVTGVYGYTF.